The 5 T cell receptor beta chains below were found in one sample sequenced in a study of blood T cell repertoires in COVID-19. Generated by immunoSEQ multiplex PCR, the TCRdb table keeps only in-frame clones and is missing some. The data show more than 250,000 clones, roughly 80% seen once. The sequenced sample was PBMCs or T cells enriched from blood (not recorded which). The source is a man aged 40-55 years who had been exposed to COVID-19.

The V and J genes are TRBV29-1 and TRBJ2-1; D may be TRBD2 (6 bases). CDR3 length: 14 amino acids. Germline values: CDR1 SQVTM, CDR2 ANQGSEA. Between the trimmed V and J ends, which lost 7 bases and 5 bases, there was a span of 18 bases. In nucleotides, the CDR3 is TGCAGCGCACTAGCCCCCCCCTTGGACAATGAGCAGTTCTTC. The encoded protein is CSALAPPLDNEQFF.

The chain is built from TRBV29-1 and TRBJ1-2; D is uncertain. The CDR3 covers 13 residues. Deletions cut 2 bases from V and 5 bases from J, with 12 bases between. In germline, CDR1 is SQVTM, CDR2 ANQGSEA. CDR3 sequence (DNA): TGCAGCGTTGAACCTTGGGCCGTATATGGCTACACCTTC. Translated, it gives CSVEPWAVYGYTF.

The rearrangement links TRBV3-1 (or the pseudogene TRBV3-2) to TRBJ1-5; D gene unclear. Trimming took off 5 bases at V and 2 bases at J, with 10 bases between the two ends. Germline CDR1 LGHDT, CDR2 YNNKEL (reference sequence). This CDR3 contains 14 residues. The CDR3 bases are TGTGCCAGCAGCAGTATGAGTGGCAATCAGCCCCAGCATTTT. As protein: CASSSMSGNQPQHF.

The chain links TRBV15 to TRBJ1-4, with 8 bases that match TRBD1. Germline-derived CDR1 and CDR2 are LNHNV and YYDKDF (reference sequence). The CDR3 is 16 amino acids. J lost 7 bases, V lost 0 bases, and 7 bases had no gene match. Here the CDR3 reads CATSRDLGQGSEKLFF. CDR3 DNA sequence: TGTGCCACCAGCAGAGATCTAGGACAGGGCAGTGAAAAACTGTTTTTT.

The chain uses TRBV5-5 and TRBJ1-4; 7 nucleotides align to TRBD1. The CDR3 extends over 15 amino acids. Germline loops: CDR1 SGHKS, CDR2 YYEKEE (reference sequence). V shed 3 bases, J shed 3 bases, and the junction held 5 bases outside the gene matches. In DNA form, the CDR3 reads TGTGCCAGCAGCTGGACAGGCTGGTCTAATGAAAAACTGTTTTTT. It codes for CASSWTGWSNEKLFF.